This T cell receptor beta chain was recorded in a study of T cell changes during pregnancy in multiple sclerosis. Using immunoSEQ multiplex PCR, the repertoire was profiled, and TCRdb retains in-frame clones only, with some absent. The sample includes approximately 60,000 clones, under 95% of them seen just once. CDR3 length: 16 residues. Trimming left V 3 bases short and J 2 bases short, with 15 bases between. Germline values: CDR1 LNHDA, CDR2 SQIVND (reference sequence). The chain uses TRBV19 and TRBJ2-3, with TRBD1 as a possible D gene (6 bases). The TCR originated in a female donor with multiple sclerosis, enrolled in a pregnancy study. The sample consisted of CD8+ T cells from peripheral blood mononuclear cells, taken in the third trimester of pregnancy. CDR3 residues: CASSIYSDRITDTQYF. The CDR3 DNA is TGTGCCAGTAGTATTTATTCGGACAGAATCACAGATACGCAGTATTTT.